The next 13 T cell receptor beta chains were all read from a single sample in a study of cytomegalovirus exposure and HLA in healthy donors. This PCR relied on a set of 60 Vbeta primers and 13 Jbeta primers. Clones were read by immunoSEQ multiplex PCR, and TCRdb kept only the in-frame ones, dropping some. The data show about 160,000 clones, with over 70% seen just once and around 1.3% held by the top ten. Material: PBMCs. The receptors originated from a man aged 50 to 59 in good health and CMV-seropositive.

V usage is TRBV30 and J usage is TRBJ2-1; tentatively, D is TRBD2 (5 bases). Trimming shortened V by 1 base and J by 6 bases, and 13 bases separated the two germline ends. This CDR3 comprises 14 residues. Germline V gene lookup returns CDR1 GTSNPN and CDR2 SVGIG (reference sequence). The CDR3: CAWSERLASNEQFF. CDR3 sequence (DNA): TGTGCCTGGAGTGAGAGGCTAGCCTCCAATGAGCAGTTCTTC.

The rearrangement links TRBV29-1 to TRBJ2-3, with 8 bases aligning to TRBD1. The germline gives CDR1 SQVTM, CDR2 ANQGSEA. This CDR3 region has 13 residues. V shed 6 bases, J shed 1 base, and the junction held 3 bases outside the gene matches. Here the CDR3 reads CSVVTGGTDTQYF. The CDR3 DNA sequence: TGCAGCGTAGTGACAGGGGGCACAGATACGCAGTATTTT.

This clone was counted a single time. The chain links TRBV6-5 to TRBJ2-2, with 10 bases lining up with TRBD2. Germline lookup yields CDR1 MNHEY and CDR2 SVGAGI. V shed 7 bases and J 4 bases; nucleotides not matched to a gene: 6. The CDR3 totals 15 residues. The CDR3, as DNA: TGTGCCAGCACATTGGGACTAGCGCTCACCGGGGAGCTGTTTTTT. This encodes CASTLGLALTGELFF.

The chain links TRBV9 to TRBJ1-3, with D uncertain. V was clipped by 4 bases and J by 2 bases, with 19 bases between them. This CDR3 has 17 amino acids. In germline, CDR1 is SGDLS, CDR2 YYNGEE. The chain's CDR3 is CASSPLSADSTGNTIYF. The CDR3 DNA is TGTGCCAGCAGCCCCCTTTCGGCAGACTCCACTGGAAACACCATATATTTT.

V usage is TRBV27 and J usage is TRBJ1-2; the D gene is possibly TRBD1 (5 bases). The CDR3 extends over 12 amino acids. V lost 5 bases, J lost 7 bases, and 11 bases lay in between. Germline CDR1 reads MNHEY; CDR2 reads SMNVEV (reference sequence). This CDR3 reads CASSRTGGGYTF. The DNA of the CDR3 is TGTGCCAGCAGTCGTACGGGGGGTGGCTACACCTTC.

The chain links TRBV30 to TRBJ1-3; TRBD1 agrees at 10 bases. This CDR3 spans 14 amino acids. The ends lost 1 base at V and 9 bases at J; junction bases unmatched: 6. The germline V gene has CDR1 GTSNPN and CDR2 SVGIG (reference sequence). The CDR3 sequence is CAWSGTGGRGTIYF. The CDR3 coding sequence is TGTGCCTGGAGTGGGACAGGGGGTCGAGGCACCATATATTTT.

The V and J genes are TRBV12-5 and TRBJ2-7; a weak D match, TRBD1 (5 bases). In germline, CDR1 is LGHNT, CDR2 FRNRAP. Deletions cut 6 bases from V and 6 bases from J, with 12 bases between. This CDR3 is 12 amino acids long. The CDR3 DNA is TGTGCTAGTGGGACAGAGACGAGCGAGCAGTACTTC. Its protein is CASGTETSEQYF.

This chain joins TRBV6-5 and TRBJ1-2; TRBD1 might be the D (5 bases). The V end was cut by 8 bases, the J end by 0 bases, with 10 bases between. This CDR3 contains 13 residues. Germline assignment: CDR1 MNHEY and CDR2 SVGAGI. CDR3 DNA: TGTGCCAGCCAGGGTTTAGCTAACTATGGCTACACCTTC. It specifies CASQGLANYGYTF.

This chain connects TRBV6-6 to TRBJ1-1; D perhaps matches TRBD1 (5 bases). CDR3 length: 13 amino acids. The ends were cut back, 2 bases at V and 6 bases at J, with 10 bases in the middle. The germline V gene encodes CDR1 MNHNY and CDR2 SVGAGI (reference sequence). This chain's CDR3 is CASSYNQGAEAFF. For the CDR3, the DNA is TGTGCCAGCAGTTACAATCAGGGCGCTGAAGCTTTCTTT.

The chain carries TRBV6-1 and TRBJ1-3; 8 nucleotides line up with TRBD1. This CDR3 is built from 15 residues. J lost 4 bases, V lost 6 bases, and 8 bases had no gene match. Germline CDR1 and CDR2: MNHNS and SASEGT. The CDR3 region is CASSYDRGLGNTIYF. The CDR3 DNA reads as TGTGCCAGCAGCTACGACAGGGGACTAGGAAACACCATATATTTT.

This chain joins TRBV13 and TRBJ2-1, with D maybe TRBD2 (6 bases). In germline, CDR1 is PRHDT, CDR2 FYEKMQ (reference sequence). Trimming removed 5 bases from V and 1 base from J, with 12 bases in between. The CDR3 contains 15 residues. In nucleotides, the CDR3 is TGTGCCAGCAGCCCGGGGGACTCTTCCTACAATGAGCAGTTCTTC. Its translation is CASSPGDSSYNEQFF.

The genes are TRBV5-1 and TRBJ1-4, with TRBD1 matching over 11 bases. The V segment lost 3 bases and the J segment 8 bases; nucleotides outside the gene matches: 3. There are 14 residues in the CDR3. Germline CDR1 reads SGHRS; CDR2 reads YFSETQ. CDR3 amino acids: CASSSGQGEEKLFF. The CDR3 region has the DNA TGCGCCAGCAGCTCGGGACAGGGGGAGGAAAAACTGTTTTTT.

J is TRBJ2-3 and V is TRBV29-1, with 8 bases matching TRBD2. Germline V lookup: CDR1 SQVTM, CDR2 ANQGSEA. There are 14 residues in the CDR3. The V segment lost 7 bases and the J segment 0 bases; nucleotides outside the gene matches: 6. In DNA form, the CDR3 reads TGCAGCGACCTGACTAGCGCCAGCACAGATACGCAGTATTTT. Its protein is CSDLTSASTDTQYF.